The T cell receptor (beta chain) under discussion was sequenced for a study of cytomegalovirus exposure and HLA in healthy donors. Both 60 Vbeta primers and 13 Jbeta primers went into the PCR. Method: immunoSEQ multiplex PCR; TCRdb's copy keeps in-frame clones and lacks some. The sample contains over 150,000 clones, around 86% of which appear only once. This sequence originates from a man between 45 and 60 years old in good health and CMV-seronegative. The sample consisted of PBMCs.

CDR3 loop: CASSFYGGNSYEQYF. The CDR3 coding sequence is TGTGCCAGCAGCTTTTATGGGGGGAACTCCTACGAGCAGTACTTC. The V gene is TRBV7-2, the J gene TRBJ2-7; tentative D call: TRBD2 (6 bases). This CDR3 region has 15 residues. Germline V gene data show CDR1 as SGHTA and CDR2 as FQGNSA. The germline V and J ends were trimmed by 3 bases and 0 bases, with 12 bases remaining between them.